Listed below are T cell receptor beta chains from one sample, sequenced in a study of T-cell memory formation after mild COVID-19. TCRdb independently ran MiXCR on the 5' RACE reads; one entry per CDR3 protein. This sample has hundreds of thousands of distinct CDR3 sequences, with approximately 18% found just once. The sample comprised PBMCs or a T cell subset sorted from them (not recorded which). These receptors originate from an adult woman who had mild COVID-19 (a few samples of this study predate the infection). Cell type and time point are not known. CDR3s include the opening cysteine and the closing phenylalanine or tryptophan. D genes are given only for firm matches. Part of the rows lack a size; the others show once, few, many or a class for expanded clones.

CASSQDGGASSYEQYF TGTGCCAGCAGCCAAGATGGGGGGGCGAGCTCCTACGAGCAGTACTTC TRBV4-2 few . TRBJ2-7
CASSPSGNEQYF TGTGCCAGCTCACCCTCCGGGAACGAGCAGTACTTC TRBV18 many . TRBJ2-7
CASSGEWVGGELFF TGTGCCAGCAGCGGAGAATGGGTTGGCGGGGAGCTGTTTTTT TRBV9 . . TRBJ2-2
CASSSRGEAGYGYTF TGTGCCAGCAGCTCTCGGGGTGAGGCTGGCTATGGCTACACCTTC TRBV27 few . TRBJ1-2
CASSQEWGAGSPLHF TGTGCCAGCAGCCAAGAATGGGGGGCTGGTTCACCCCTCCACTTT TRBV14 . . TRBJ1-6
CATSGETSGGGDSNHNEQFF TGTGCCACCAGTGGGGAGACTAGCGGGGGGGGCGACTCAAATCACAATGAGCAGTTCTTC TRBV24-1 few TRBD2 TRBJ2-1
CASSRAGTDTQYF TGTGCCAGCAGCCGCGCCGGCACAGATACGCAGTATTTT TRBV21-1 many . TRBJ2-3
CASRRDETQYF TGTGCCAGCAGGAGGGACGAGACCCAGTACTTC TRBV28 . . TRBJ2-5
CSVEDDPGVGYEQYF TGCAGCGTTGAAGATGATCCGGGGGTGGGCTACGAGCAGTACTTC TRBV29-1 . . TRBJ2-7
CASSEGASGIYNEQFF TGTGCCAGCAGTGAAGGGGCTAGCGGTATCTACAATGAGCAGTTCTTC TRBV6-1 few TRBD2 TRBJ2-1
CASSLVSIRDYTF TGCGCCAGCAGCTTGGTCTCAATTCGGGACTACACCTTC TRBV5-1 . . TRBJ1-2
CASSQGLALSYEQYF TGTGCCAGCAGCCAGGGACTAGCGTTGTCCTACGAGCAGTACTTC TRBV3-1 few TRBD2 TRBJ2-7
CSAGTVGAGAYNEQFF TGCAGTGCTGGGACTGTCGGGGCGGGGGCTTACAATGAGCAGTTCTTC TRBV20-1 . . TRBJ2-1
CSARGDYGYTF TGCAGTGCAAGGGGAGATTATGGCTACACCTTC TRBV20-1 . . TRBJ1-2
CASSGSLAKNIQYF TGTGCCAGCAGCGGGTCTTTAGCCAAAAACATTCAGTACTTC TRBV5-5 . . TRBJ2-4
CATKPDSSYEQYF TGTGCCACCAAGCCGGACAGTTCCTACGAGCAGTACTTC TRBV6-1 few . TRBJ2-7
CASSDSSGRANEQYF TGTGCCAGCAGCGACTCTAGCGGGAGGGCCAACGAGCAGTACTTC TRBV9 . TRBD2 TRBJ2-7
CASSLGVAGTGDTQYF TGCGCCAGCAGCTTGGGCGTTGCGGGAACCGGTGATACGCAGTATTTT TRBV5-1 . . TRBJ2-3
CASRGFPGTDTQYF TGTGCCAGCAGGGGATTTCCAGGCACAGATACGCAGTATTTT TRBV12-3/TRBV12-4 . . TRBJ2-3
CASSLIAEQFF TGTGCCAGCAGCTTGATAGCTGAGCAGTTCTTC TRBV5-6 few . TRBJ2-1
CSARDQREISYNEQFF TGCAGTGCTAGAGATCAGCGGGAGATCTCCTACAATGAGCAGTTCTTC TRBV20-1 . TRBD2 TRBJ2-1
CASSVDRGTFTHNTGELFF TGTGCCAGCAGCGTGGACAGAGGGACTTTTACTCACAACACCGGGGAGCTGTTTTTT TRBV9 . . TRBJ2-2
CSARPMTGYSYEQYF TGCAGTGCTCGACCGATGACAGGGTACTCCTACGAGCAGTACTTC TRBV20-1 few TRBD1 TRBJ2-7
CASSREGTGNTEAFF TGTGCCTCTTCCCGGGAGGGCACTGGGAACACTGAAGCTTTCTTT TRBV10-3 . . TRBJ1-1
CASSPMVAFWAGTYQETQYF TGTGCCAGCAGCCCAATGGTGGCGTTTTGGGCAGGGACTTACCAAGAGACCCAGTACTTC TRBV7-2 few . TRBJ2-5
CASSPRRGGGAEETQYF TGTGCCAGCTCACCTCGGCGGGGAGGGGGCGCCGAGGAGACCCAGTACTTC TRBV18 . . TRBJ2-5
CASSPYGQGAMPDTQYF TGCGCCAGCAGCCCATACGGCCAGGGGGCGATGCCAGATACGCAGTATTTT TRBV5-1 few TRBD1 TRBJ2-3
CASSLAIGQSYEQYF TGTGCCAGCAGCTTAGCAATCGGACAGTCCTACGAGCAGTACTTC TRBV11-2 . . TRBJ2-7
CASSPPPRLAAYNEQFF TGCGCCAGCAGCCCTCCCCCTAGACTAGCGGCGTACAATGAGCAGTTCTTC TRBV5-1 few TRBD2 TRBJ2-1
CASAVRQGGYEQYF TGTGCCAGCGCTGTCAGACAGGGGGGCTACGAGCAGTACTTC TRBV5-8 . TRBD1 TRBJ2-7
CATSKLAGGSNEQFF TGTGCCACCAGCAAACTAGCGGGGGGATCCAATGAGCAGTTCTTC TRBV24-1 many TRBD2 TRBJ2-1
CASSLIGQAYNEQFF TGTGCCAGTAGTCTGATAGGACAAGCCTACAATGAGCAGTTCTTC TRBV19 few . TRBJ2-1
CSASSGSRSGEQFF TGCAGTGCCAGTAGCGGGAGCAGATCGGGCGAGCAGTTCTTC TRBV20-1 . TRBD2 TRBJ2-1
CASSPGTGGNYGYTF TGCGCCAGCAGCCCCGGGACAGGGGGTAACTATGGCTACACCTTC TRBV5-1 few TRBD1 TRBJ1-2
CASSDDPFGNEQFF TGTGCCAGCAGTGACGACCCTTTTGGCAATGAGCAGTTCTTC TRBV25-1 few . TRBJ2-1
CASRKSGNDYEQYF TGTGCCAGCAGGAAGAGCGGGAACGACTACGAGCAGTACTTC TRBV7-9 . TRBD2 TRBJ2-7
CASSFTAGVNTGELFF TGCGCCAGCAGCTTCACGGCAGGAGTGAACACCGGGGAGCTGTTTTTT TRBV5-1 few . TRBJ2-2
CASSHRDGTYEQYF TGCGCCAGCAGCCACCGGGACGGGACCTACGAGCAGTACTTC TRBV5-1 few . TRBJ2-7
CASSVQGLTYEQYF TGTGCCAGCAGTGTCCAGGGACTGACCTACGAGCAGTACTTC TRBV2 few . TRBJ2-7
CASSGGLPGAYEQYF TGTGCCAGCAGCGGCGGGTTGCCAGGGGCCTACGAGCAGTACTTC TRBV9 . . TRBJ2-7
CSALPTGGSSGANVLTF TGCAGTGCACTACCGACAGGGGGAAGCTCTGGGGCCAACGTCCTGACTTTC TRBV20-1 few TRBD1 TRBJ2-6